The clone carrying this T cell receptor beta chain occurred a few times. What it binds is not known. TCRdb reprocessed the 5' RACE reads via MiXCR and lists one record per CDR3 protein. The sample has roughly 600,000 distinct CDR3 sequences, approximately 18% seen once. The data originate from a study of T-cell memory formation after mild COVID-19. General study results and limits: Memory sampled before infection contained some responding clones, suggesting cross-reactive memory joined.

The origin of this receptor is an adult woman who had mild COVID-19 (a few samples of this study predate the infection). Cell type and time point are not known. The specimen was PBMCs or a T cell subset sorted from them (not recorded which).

This CDR3 reads CSARGRQGRHEQFF. Here the CDR3 DNA reads TGCAGTGCTAGAGGGAGACAGGGTAGGCATGAGCAGTTCTTC. The V call is TRBV20-1, the J call TRBJ2-1, with 7 bases lining up with TRBD1. Germline V gene sequence: CDR1 DFQATT, CDR2 SNEGSKA (reference sequence). The CDR3 is 14 amino acids. The V and J ends lost 1 base and 8 bases, in that order; junction bases with no gene match: 8.